This T cell receptor (beta chain) was documented in a study of blood T cell repertoires in COVID-19. Study-level information: Researchers got acute and convalescent COVID-19 samples from the United States, Italy and Spain.

TCRdb's table, derived via immunoSEQ multiplex PCR, lists solely in-frame clones and lacks some. The repertoire consists of 85,000 to 100,000 clones, with around 85% occurring once and the leading ten covering approximately 16%. The receptor's source is a woman aged 55-69 years with COVID-19, enrolled during active disease. The sample consisted of peripheral blood.

This chain's CDR3 is CASSVGYEQYF. DNA of the CDR3: TGTGCCAGCTCCGTCGGCTACGAGCAGTACTTC. The chain employs TRBV6-5 and TRBJ2-7; D ambiguous. Between the trimmed V and J ends, which lost 8 bases and 3 bases, there was a span of 8 bases. The CDR3 has 11 residues. Germline V gene lookup returns CDR1 MNHEY and CDR2 SVGAGI.